This TCR beta chain came from a study of T cells in Graves' hyperthyroidism and ophthalmopathy. The CDR3 is made up of 16 amino acids. Trimming cost V 2 bases and J 3 bases, with 11 bases left between them. CDR1 is SGHTA and CDR2 is FQGTGA in the germline V gene. From RNA transcripts, TCR beta CDR3 regions were amplified. Carried out on the TCR CDR3, a first-round RT-PCR used the HTBI primer set. TCRdb independently ran MiXCR on the multiplex PCR reads; one entry per CDR3 protein. The table has about 560,000 distinct CDR3 sequences, approximately 15% seen once. This clonotype was seen many times. The receptor was isolated from a woman aged 18-35 years with Graves' hyperthyroidism. This chain uses TRBV7-3 with TRBJ2-6, with D maybe TRBD1 (6 bases). The sample was blood. The CDR3 loop reads CASSLLGARGANVLTF. The CDR3 region has the DNA TGTGCCAGCAGCTTACTGGGGGCTCGTGGGGCCAACGTCCTGACTTTC. Complete variable domain (other parts from reference TRBV7-3 and TRBJ2-6): GAGVSQTPSNKVTEKGKYVELRCDPISGHTALYWYRQSLGQGPEFLIYFQGTGAADDSGLPNDRFFAVRPEGSVSTLKIQRTERGDSAVYLCASSLLGARGANVLTFGAGSRLTVL.